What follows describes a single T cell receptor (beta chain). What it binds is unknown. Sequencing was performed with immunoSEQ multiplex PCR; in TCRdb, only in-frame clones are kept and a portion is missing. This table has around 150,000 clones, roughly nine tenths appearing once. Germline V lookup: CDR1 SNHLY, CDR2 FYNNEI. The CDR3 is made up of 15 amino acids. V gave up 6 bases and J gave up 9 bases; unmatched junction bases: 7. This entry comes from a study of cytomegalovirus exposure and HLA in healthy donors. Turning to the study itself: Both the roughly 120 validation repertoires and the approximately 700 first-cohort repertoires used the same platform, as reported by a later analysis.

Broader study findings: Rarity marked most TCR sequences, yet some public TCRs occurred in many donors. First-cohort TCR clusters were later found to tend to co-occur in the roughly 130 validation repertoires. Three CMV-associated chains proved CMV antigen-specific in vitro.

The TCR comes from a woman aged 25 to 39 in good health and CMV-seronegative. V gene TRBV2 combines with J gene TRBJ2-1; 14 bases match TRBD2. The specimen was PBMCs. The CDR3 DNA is TGTGCCAGCAGAGTGACTAGCGGGAGGGGCATTGAGCAGTTCTTC. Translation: CASRVTSGRGIEQFF.